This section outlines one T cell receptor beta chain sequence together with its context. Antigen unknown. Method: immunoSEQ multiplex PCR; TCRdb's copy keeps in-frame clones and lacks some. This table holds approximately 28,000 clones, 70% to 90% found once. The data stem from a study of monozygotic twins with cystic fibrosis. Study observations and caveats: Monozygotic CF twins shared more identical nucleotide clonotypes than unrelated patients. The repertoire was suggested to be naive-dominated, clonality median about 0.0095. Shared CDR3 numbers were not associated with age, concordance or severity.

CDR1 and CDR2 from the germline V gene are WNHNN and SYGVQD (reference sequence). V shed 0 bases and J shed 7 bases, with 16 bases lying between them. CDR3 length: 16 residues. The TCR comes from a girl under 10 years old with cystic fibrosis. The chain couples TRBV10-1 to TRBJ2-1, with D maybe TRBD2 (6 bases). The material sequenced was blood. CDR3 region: CASSESGREPWNEQFF. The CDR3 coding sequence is TGCGCCAGCAGTGAGTCGGGACGGGAGCCTTGGAATGAGCAGTTCTTC.